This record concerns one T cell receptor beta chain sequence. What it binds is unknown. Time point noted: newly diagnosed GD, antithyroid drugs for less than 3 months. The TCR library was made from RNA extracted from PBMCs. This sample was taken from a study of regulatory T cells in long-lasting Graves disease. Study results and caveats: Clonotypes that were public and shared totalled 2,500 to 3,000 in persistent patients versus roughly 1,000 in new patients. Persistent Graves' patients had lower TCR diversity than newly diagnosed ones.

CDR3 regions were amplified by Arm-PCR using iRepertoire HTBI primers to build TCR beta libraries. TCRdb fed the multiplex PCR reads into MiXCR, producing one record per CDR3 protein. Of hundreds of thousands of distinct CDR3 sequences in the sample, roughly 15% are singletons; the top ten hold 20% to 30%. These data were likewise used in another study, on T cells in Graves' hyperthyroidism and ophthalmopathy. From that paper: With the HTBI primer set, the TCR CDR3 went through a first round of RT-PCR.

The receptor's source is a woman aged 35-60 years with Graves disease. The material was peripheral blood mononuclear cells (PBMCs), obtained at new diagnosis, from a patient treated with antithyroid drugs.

The CDR3 loop reads CASSWAGESTDTQYF. CDR3 bases: TGTGCCAGCAGCTGGGCGGGGGAGAGCACAGATACGCAGTATTTT. The chain links TRBV11-2 to TRBJ2-3, with 7 bases that match TRBD2. CDR1 is SGHAT and CDR2 is FQNNGV in the germline V gene. The CDR3 runs 15 residues. The trim removed 4 bases at V and 0 bases at J, leaving 4 bases unmatched.